This T cell receptor beta chain was profiled in a study of OX40 agonist ivuxolimab in advanced cancers. The overall study: People in dose escalation had one of these cancers: hepatocellular carcinoma, melanoma, renal cell or head and neck cancer. A partial response was reached by three patients: one with hepatocellular carcinoma and two with cutaneous melanoma.

Study outcomes and limitations: The antigens recognized by the expanded peripheral T cells, that is their antigen specificity, were not determined. At 0.1 to 3.0 mg/kg and by week 6, CD4+ and CD8+ T cells in the blood had expanded clonally.

Measured with immunoSEQ multiplex PCR; TCRdb has only the in-frame clones, and not every one. The sample records around 66,000 clones, more than 85% being singletons. V was trimmed by 4 bases and J by 2 bases, leaving 11 bases between them. The CDR3 covers 14 residues. CDR1 is SGHRS and CDR2 is YFSETQ in the germline V gene. As to this clone: Antigen unknown.

The sample consisted of CD4+ or CD8+ T cells sorted from blood, taken in a trial of the OX40 agonist ivuxolimab. The TCR was taken from an adult with an advanced solid tumor such as melanoma, head and neck, liver or kidney cancer. V gene TRBV5-1 combines with J gene TRBJ2-3; D not certain. CDR3 sequence: CASSDELLTDTQYF. The CDR3 bases are TGCGCCAGCAGCGATGAGCTTCTCACAGATACGCAGTATTTT.